These 25 T cell receptor beta chains were sequenced from one sample in a study of cytomegalovirus exposure and HLA in healthy donors. A multiplex PCR was run with 60 Vbeta primers and 13 Jbeta primers. Profiling relied on immunoSEQ multiplex PCR, and the TCRdb table lists in-frame clones only, not all of them. The sample shows 150,000 to 200,000 clones, 80% of them seen only once. The sample taken for sequencing was PBMCs. The receptors come from a man between 25 and 39 years old in good health and CMV-seropositive.

The CDR3 spells CASSGGAGGETEAFF. The CDR3 DNA follows: TGCGCCAGCAGTGGTGGGGCAGGGGGCGAGACTGAAGCTTTCTTT. The chain employs TRBV10-2 and TRBJ1-1; 8 bases are shared with TRBD1. This CDR3 has 15 amino acids. J was trimmed by 5 bases and V by 4 bases; bases with no gene match: 9. The germline V gene has CDR1 WSHSY and CDR2 SAAADI.

The chain is built from TRBV27 and TRBJ2-7, with TRBD2 identical over 12 bases. This CDR3 contains 15 residues. V shed 4 bases and J 3 bases; nucleotides not matched to a gene: 4. The germline V gene has CDR1 MNHEY and CDR2 SMNVEV (reference sequence). This chain's CDR3 is CASSSSGRAGYEQYF. The CDR3 region has the DNA TGTGCCAGCAGTTCTAGCGGGAGGGCCGGCTACGAGCAGTACTTC.

The V call is TRBV6-5, the J call TRBJ1-5; 9 nucleotides line up with TRBD1. CDR3 length: 15 amino acids. Per the germline V gene, CDR1 is MNHEY and CDR2 is SVGAGI. With V trimmed by 5 bases and J by 3 bases, 5 bases remained unmatched. The DNA of the CDR3 is TGTGCCAGCAGTCAGGGGGACAGGGTCAATCAGCCCCAGCATTTT. Its translation: CASSQGDRVNQPQHF.

CDR3 protein: CASSLPKGWEGQHPCFF. The DNA of the CDR3 is TGTGCCAGCAGCCTCCCAAAAGGGTGGGAGGGCCAGCACCCCTGTTTCTTC. The genes are TRBV7-9 and TRBJ2-1, with TRBD2 identical over 7 bases. Trimming took 5 bases from V and 16 from J; bases not matched to a gene: 26. CDR3 length: 17 amino acids. CDR1 and CDR2 (germline): SEHNR, FQNEAQ (reference sequence).

The CDR3 nucleotides are TGTGCCAGCAGCCCGCGGGGGGACAGGGCGCCTTTGAATGAGCAGTTCTTC. It encodes CASSPRGDRAPLNEQFF. The genes are TRBV5-6 and TRBJ2-1; D may be TRBD1 (9 bases). CDR1 and CDR2 from the germline V gene are SGHDT and YYEEEE. Trimming took off 4 bases at V and 7 bases at J, with 24 bases between the two ends. The CDR3 sequence is 17 residues long.

The V gene is TRBV4-3, the J gene TRBJ2-3; 7 bases map to TRBD1. Germline trimming cut 0 bases from V and 4 bases from J; bases unmatched to any gene: 4. This CDR3 is 15 amino acids long. CDR1 is LGHNA, CDR2 YSLEER, per germline. The CDR3 here is CASSQDRQGADTQYF. The CDR3 DNA reads as TGCGCCAGCAGCCAAGATCGGCAGGGGGCAGATACGCAGTATTTT.

This chain links TRBV21-1 with TRBJ2-3; the table's D call of TRBD2 was not tested on the DNA. TRBV21-1 is termed a pseudogene. This CDR3 has 15 amino acids. CDR3 residues: CASSPGREKTDTQYF. In nucleotides, the CDR3 is TGTGCCAGCAGCCCGGGGAGGGAGAAGACAGATACGCAGTATTTT.

This chain links TRBV5-1 with TRBJ2-7; no clear D. The germline gives CDR1 SGHRS, CDR2 YFSETQ. The V gene lost 0 bases and the J gene lost 0 bases, with 4 bases spanning the gap. This CDR3 has 13 amino acids. The CDR3 sequence: CASSLALSYEQYF. The CDR3 region has the DNA TGCGCCAGCAGCTTGGCCCTCTCCTACGAGCAGTACTTC.

This clone was seen once. This sequence joins TRBV18 and TRBJ1-2, with D uncertain. Between the trimmed V and J ends, which lost 2 bases and 0 bases, there was a span of 10 bases. The CDR3 has 15 residues. Germline V gene sequence: CDR1 KGHSH, CDR2 LQKENI. The CDR3 here is CASSPGLAPNYGYTF. The CDR3 nucleotides are TGTGCCAGCTCACCAGGGCTGGCACCTAACTATGGCTACACCTTC.

The V and J genes are TRBV7-9 and TRBJ1-4, with D tentatively TRBD1 (5 bases). V shed 2 bases and J shed 3 bases, with 10 bases lying between them. This CDR3 is built from 15 residues. Germline lookup yields CDR1 SEHNR and CDR2 FQNEAQ (reference sequence). CDR3 nucleotides: TGTGCCAGCAGCTTAAAGGGGATAGCTAATGAAAAACTGTTTTTT. This sequence encodes CASSLKGIANEKLFF. Looking up the rest from reference TRBV7-9 and TRBJ1-4 gives the full variable domain: DTGVSQNPRHKITKRGQNVTFRCDPISEHNRLYWYRQTLGQGPEFLTYFQNEAQLEKSRLLSDRFSAERPKGSFSTLEIQRTEQGDSAMYLCASSLKGIANEKLFFGSGTQLSVL.

In its sample, this clone was seen a few times. The rearrangement links TRBV6-4 to TRBJ1-5, with a possible D match to TRBD1 (5 bases). Trimming removed 3 bases from V and 1 base from J, with 19 bases in between. The CDR3 consists of 18 residues. Germline V gives CDR1 MRHNA, CDR2 SNTAGT. CDR3 nucleotide sequence: TGTGCCAGCAGTGAGGGGCTCCGTTGTCCGAAGAGCAATCAGCCCCAGCATTTT. This encodes CASSEGLRCPKSNQPQHF.

The J gene is TRBJ2-7, the V gene TRBV10-2; 9 nucleotides align to TRBD2. CDR3 length equals 14 residues. Losses at the gene ends were 6 bases for V and 6 bases for J; bases not matched to a gene: 9. CDR1 and CDR2 from the germline V gene are WSHSY and SAAADI. CDR3 DNA sequence: TGCGCCAGCAGATATACCGGGACTAGCAGCGAGCAGTACTTC. The encoded protein is CASRYTGTSSEQYF.

The chain joins TRBV5-8 to TRBJ1-2, with D uncertain. There are 12 residues in the CDR3. With 6 bases removed from V and 7 bases from J, the gap between germline ends came to 13 bases. In germline, CDR1 is SGHTS, CDR2 YDEGEE. This CDR3 reads CASTEVYLGYTF. The CDR3, as DNA: TGTGCCAGCACCGAGGTCTACCTTGGCTACACCTTC.

The chain carries TRBV18 and TRBJ2-7; weak D call: TRBD2 (7 bases). V was clipped by 1 base and J by 6 bases, with 10 bases between them. The CDR3 length is 13 residues. CDR1 is KGHSH and CDR2 is LQKENI in the germline V gene. The CDR3 protein is CASSPQGEGEQYF. The CDR3 DNA sequence: TGTGCCAGCTCACCACAGGGGGAGGGCGAGCAGTACTTC.

The V call is TRBV6-5, the J call TRBJ2-3, with 7 bases aligning to TRBD2. The CDR3 is 16 residues long. Germline V gene data show CDR1 as MNHEY and CDR2 as SVGAGI. V shed 0 bases and J 2 bases; nucleotides not matched to a gene: 5. As DNA, the CDR3 is TGTGCCAGCAGTTACTCGAGAGCGGGGATCACAGATACGCAGTATTTT. This translates into CASSYSRAGITDTQYF.

The chain joins TRBV5-4 to TRBJ2-6; 10 bases are shared with TRBD1. Per the germline V gene, CDR1 is SGHNT and CDR2 is YYREEE (reference sequence). With 4 bases clipped from V and 0 bases from J, the junction kept 10 bases outside the gene matches. CDR3 length: 19 amino acids. The chain's CDR3 is CASSRIPGQGFSGANVLTF. CDR3 in DNA: TGTGCCAGCAGCCGAATTCCGGGACAGGGGTTCTCTGGGGCCAACGTCCTGACTTTC.

The chain carries TRBV9 and TRBJ1-6; 8 bases align to TRBD1. Germline V gene sequence: CDR1 SGDLS, CDR2 YYNGEE. Losses at the gene ends were 3 bases for V and 0 bases for J; bases not matched to a gene: 5. The CDR3 is made up of 17 amino acids. CDR3 in amino acids: CASSEGDRSSYNSPLHF. Here the CDR3 DNA reads TGTGCCAGCAGCGAAGGGGACAGGAGCTCCTATAATTCACCCCTCCACTTT.

The chain carries TRBV19 and TRBJ1-1; D perhaps matches TRBD1 (5 bases). The CDR3 runs 16 residues. V was shortened by 1 base and J by 1 base, with 13 bases between the two germline ends. CDR1 and CDR2 from the germline V gene are LNHDA and SQIVND (reference sequence). CDR3 loop: CASSIGRGGGNTEAFF. As DNA, the CDR3 is TGTGCCAGTAGTATAGGTCGTGGCGGGGGGAACACTGAAGCTTTCTTT.

The gene calls are TRBV4-3 and TRBJ2-2; a weak D match, TRBD1 (5 bases). Germline assignment: CDR1 LGHNA and CDR2 YSLEER. V gave up 5 bases and J gave up 6 bases, with 16 bases separating them. This CDR3 has 15 residues. CDR3 nucleotide sequence: TGCGCCAGCAGCTTAGGGGCTAGGGTGTCCGGGGAGCTGTTTTTT. This encodes CASSLGARVSGELFF.

This chain uses TRBV4-1 with TRBJ1-2, with D possibly TRBD1 on 5 matching bases. Germline V lookup: CDR1 MGHRA, CDR2 YSYEKL. The CDR3 is 14 amino acids. V lost 1 base, J lost 3 bases, and 9 bases lay in between. The CDR3 loop is CASSQADRDYGYTF. As DNA, the CDR3 is TGCGCCAGCAGCCAAGCCGACAGAGACTATGGCTACACCTTC.

The chain recombines TRBV30 with TRBJ1-1; TRBD1 might be the D (5 bases). Germline values: CDR1 GTSNPN, CDR2 SVGIG (reference sequence). The length of the CDR3 is 14 residues. V was shortened by 5 bases and J by 5 bases, with 18 bases between the two germline ends. CDR3 sequence: CAWGFGGLVTEAFF. For the CDR3, the DNA is TGTGCCTGGGGTTTCGGGGGTCTTGTGACTGAAGCTTTCTTT.

The chain carries TRBV4-2 and TRBJ2-5, with TRBD1 identical over 8 bases. This CDR3 is built from 15 residues. With V trimmed by 2 bases and J by 5 bases, 7 bases remained unmatched. Germline-derived CDR1 and CDR2 are LGHNA and YNFKEQ. The CDR3 here is CASSQIGQGVETQYF. The CDR3 DNA is TGTGCCAGCAGCCAAATTGGACAGGGAGTTGAGACCCAGTACTTC.

The genes are TRBV6-6 and TRBJ2-2; 7 positions agree with TRBD2. The length of the CDR3 is 16 residues. Looked up from germline, CDR1 is MNHNY and CDR2 is SVGAGI (reference sequence). V lost 0 bases, J lost 7 bases, and 8 bases stayed unmatched. The CDR3 nucleotides are TGTGCCAGCAGTTACTCTATCGGGACTATTGACGGGGAGCTGTTTTTT. This translates into CASSYSIGTIDGELFF.

The rearrangement uses TRBV9 and TRBJ1-5; possible D gene TRBD1, 6 bases. V lost 3 bases and J lost 2, with 9 bases in between. Germline-derived CDR1 and CDR2 are SGDLS and YYNGEE. This CDR3 comprises 14 residues. CDR3 in DNA: TGTGCCAGCAGCGCGGACAGCGGCAATCAGCCCCAGCATTTT. Protein sequence: CASSADSGNQPQHF.

The rearrangement joins TRBV19 to TRBJ1-2, with 9 bases aligning to TRBD1. This CDR3 region has 15 residues. The trim removed 5 bases at V and 4 bases at J, leaving 8 bases unmatched. Per the germline V gene, CDR1 is LNHDA and CDR2 is SQIVND (reference sequence). The CDR3 nucleotides read TGTGCCAGTAGTTCCGCGGGACAGGGAGTCTATGGCTACACCTTC. It translates to CASSSAGQGVYGYTF.